What follows is one TCR beta chain and its context. The antigen is not known. In the same sample, other DNA sequences code for this CDR3. The data derive from a study of shared clonotypes between healthy human individuals. Study-wide findings and caveats: Expectations were that clonotype sharing among donors would be affected by sequencing depth. Some clonotypes were shared by all four sorted-subset donors, while others were not shared. The non-shared ones had lower generation probabilities than the shared ones.

The material for each subset, its genomic DNA, was split evenly across several immunoSEQ plates. Sequencing used immunoSEQ multiplex PCR; TCRdb keeps in-frame clones, though not all of them. Among about 2.4 million clones listed, more than 85% were seen once. Trimming left V 6 bases short and J 0 bases short, with 11 bases between. Germline loops: CDR1 MDHEN, CDR2 SYDVKM. The CDR3 totals 14 residues. This TCR derives from a man aged 18 to 29 in good health. Some clones in this sample may be carry-over from other donors' samples. The V gene is TRBV28, the J gene TRBJ1-1; D gene unclear. Sequenced input: naive CD4+ T cells from PBMCs. The subset: CD45RA+ positively selected. CDR3 amino acids: CASRHPRVNTEAFF. CDR3 nucleotides: TGTGCCAGCAGGCACCCCCGAGTGAACACTGAAGCTTTCTTT.